The 26 T cell receptor beta chains below all came from one sample that was sequenced in a study of OX40 agonist ivuxolimab in advanced cancers. Only in-frame clones appear in the TCRdb table, and some are missing; sequencing was by immunoSEQ multiplex PCR. The data hold tens of thousands of clones, with roughly 85% observed a single time. This specimen was CD4+ or CD8+ T cells sorted from blood, taken in a trial of the OX40 agonist ivuxolimab. The receptors were gathered from an adult with an advanced solid tumor such as melanoma, head and neck, liver or kidney cancer.

The chain uses TRBV7-2 and TRBJ2-1; the match to TRBD2 covers 12 bases. The CDR3 has 16 residues. The germline CDR1 and CDR2 sequences are SGHTA and FQGNSA. The ends lost 5 bases at V and 6 bases at J; junction bases unmatched: 8. The CDR3 reads CASSTSGTSGSNEQFF. Here the CDR3 DNA reads TGTGCCAGCAGCACATCCGGGACTAGCGGGTCCAATGAGCAGTTCTTC.

This rearrangement joins TRBV7-2 to TRBJ1-1; tentative D call: TRBD1 (5 bases). The CDR3 runs to 14 residues. The germline CDR1 and CDR2 sequences are SGHTA and FQGNSA. With 0 bases removed from V and 4 bases from J, the gap between germline ends came to 9 bases. CDR3 sequence (DNA): TGTGCCAGCAGCTTAGCGATGAGGGGCACTGAAGCTTTCTTT. Translating gives CASSLAMRGTEAFF.

The J gene is TRBJ1-1, the V gene TRBV7-8; perhaps TRBD1 as D (5 bases). Trimming stripped 4 bases from V and 5 bases from J, with 11 bases between. This CDR3 has 13 amino acids. Germline lookup yields CDR1 SGHVS and CDR2 FQNEAQ. The CDR3 nucleotides read TGTGCCAGCAGCTCAGCCTGGGGGACTGAAGCTTTCTTT. Its translation: CASSSAWGTEAFF.

J is TRBJ1-3 and V is TRBV29-1; 8 bases agree with TRBD1. CDR1 and CDR2 from the germline V gene are SQVTM and ANQGSEA. There are 13 residues in the CDR3. V dropped 6 bases and J dropped 7; count of bases not matched to a gene: 8. CDR3 residues: CSVTLTGVNTIYF. The CDR3 coding sequence is TGCAGCGTCACTCTGACAGGGGTTAACACCATATATTTT.

This clone was seen a single time. The chain joins TRBV11-1 to TRBJ1-1; possible D gene TRBD1, 5 bases. V was shortened by 3 bases and J by 1 base, with 6 bases between the two germline ends. The CDR3 totals 13 residues. Germline CDR1 SGHAT, CDR2 FQDESV (reference sequence). CDR3 sequence (DNA): TGTGCCAGCAGCTTGGGGGAGAACACTGAAGCTTTCTTT. Its protein product is CASSLGENTEAFF.

CDR3 sequence reads: CASSPNRDRGRTDTQYF. As DNA, the CDR3 is TGTGCCAGTAGTCCTAATAGGGACAGGGGACGCACAGATACGCAGTATTTT. The chain has TRBV19 and TRBJ2-3; 10 bases line up with TRBD1. The CDR3 runs to 17 residues. Germline values: CDR1 LNHDA, CDR2 SQIVND (reference sequence). V gave up 5 bases and J gave up 1 base; unmatched junction bases: 9. The variable domain in full, completed from reference TRBV19 and TRBJ2-3, reads DGGITQSPKYLFRKEGQNVTLSCEQNLNHDAMYWYRQDPGQGLRLIYYSQIVNDFQKGDIAEGYSVSREKKESFPLTVTSAQKNPTAFYLCASSPNRDRGRTDTQYFGPGTRLTVL.

J is TRBJ2-7 and V is TRBV5-8; D unclear. This CDR3 contains 16 residues. V was trimmed by 1 base and J by 10 bases, leaving 24 bases between them. Germline assignment: CDR1 SGHTS and CDR2 YDEGEE. The DNA of the CDR3 is TGTGCCAGCAGCTTGACCCCTCAGGCTATCAGTACGTATCAGTACTTC. It is translated as CASSLTPQAISTYQYF.

Written as DNA, the CDR3 is TGTGCCAGCAGTATTAGGAATGTAGATTCCTACGAGCAGTACTTC. This codes for CASSIRNVDSYEQYF. This chain uses TRBV7-8 with TRBJ2-5, with D unresolved. The DNA end favors TRBJ2-7, so the J call may be wrong. Germline-derived CDR1 and CDR2 are SGHVS and FQNEAQ. The CDR3 runs to 15 residues.

This clone has a single count. The chain has TRBV28 and TRBJ2-7; 7 positions agree with TRBD1. Unmatched junction bases numbered 11, after V lost 6 bases and J lost 6 bases. Germline CDR1 MDHEN, CDR2 SYDVKM. CDR3 length: 14 residues. The CDR3 sequence: CASSPPQGKAEQYF. The DNA of the CDR3 is TGTGCCAGCAGCCCCCCACAGGGGAAGGCCGAGCAGTACTTC.

The chain joins TRBV9 to TRBJ2-7; 10 positions match TRBD2. Germline CDR1 is SGDLS and CDR2 is YYNGEE. The CDR3 totals 15 residues. After removal of 0 bases from V and 3 bases from J, the junction contained 3 bases not matched to a gene. This CDR3 reads CASSVGASGSYEQYF. CDR3 DNA: TGTGCCAGCAGCGTAGGGGCTAGCGGGAGCTACGAGCAGTACTTC. Variable domain in full (rest from reference TRBV9 and TRBJ2-7): DSGVTQTPKHLITATGQRVTLRCSPRSGDLSVYWYQQSLDQGLQFLIQYYNGEERAKGNILERFSAQQFPDLHSELNLSSLELGDSALYFCASSVGASGSYEQYFGPGTRLTVT.

This clone is a singleton in its sample. CDR3 loop: CASSTTLEYRFF. CDR3 DNA: TGTGCCAGCAGCACTACACTAGAGTACCGGTTCTTC. The chain links TRBV11-2 to TRBJ2-1, with D perhaps TRBD2 (5 bases). This CDR3 is 12 amino acids long. Trimming removed 5 bases from V and 15 bases from J, with 17 bases in between. From germline, CDR1 is SGHAT and CDR2 FQNNGV.

This chain connects TRBV2 to TRBJ1-3; D remains unclear. The CDR3 is made up of 13 amino acids. Germline V gene sequence: CDR1 SNHLY, CDR2 FYNNEI. Trimming removed 6 bases from V and 2 bases from J, with 8 bases in between. The chain's CDR3 is CASRIDTGNTIYF. The CDR3 coding sequence is TGTGCCAGCAGAATAGATACTGGAAACACCATATATTTT.

The V gene is TRBV2, the J gene TRBJ1-3; maybe TRBD1 (5 bases). The CDR3 is 12 residues long. Germline V gives CDR1 SNHLY, CDR2 FYNNEI. Trimming stripped 6 bases from V and 8 bases from J, with 11 bases between. DNA for the CDR3: TGTGCCAGCAGCCGCAGGGAAGACACCATATATTTT. Encoded protein: CASSRREDTIYF.

The genes are TRBV28 and TRBJ1-5, with D perhaps TRBD1 (5 bases). Germline lookup yields CDR1 MDHEN and CDR2 SYDVKM. The CDR3 runs 12 residues. The CDR3 is CGVDSSNQPQHF. The CDR3 bases are TGTGGGGTCGACAGTAGCAATCAGCCCCAGCATTTT.

V and J are TRBV4-1 and TRBJ2-2, with D possibly matching TRBD1 (6 bases). Trimming stripped 2 bases from V and 6 bases from J, with 13 bases between. Germline assignment: CDR1 MGHRA and CDR2 YSYEKL. The CDR3 is made up of 15 amino acids. The CDR3 DNA reads as TGCGCCAGCAGCCAATTGGGGGCCTACGCCGGGGAGCTGTTTTTT. It is translated as CASSQLGAYAGELFF.

This clone came up once. The chain is built from TRBV11-2 and TRBJ2-5; tentatively, D is TRBD1 or TRBD2 (6 bases each). The CDR3 contains 15 residues. Trimming cost V 3 bases and J 5 bases, with 16 bases left between them. The V gene's germline CDR1 is SGHAT and CDR2 FQNNGV. The CDR3 region has the DNA TGTGCCAGCAGCTTGGGGCCGGGGGCACAGGAGACCCAGTACTTC. Protein sequence: CASSLGPGAQETQYF.

This clone was detected once. The chain uses TRBV7-2 and TRBJ2-3, with D uncertain. The CDR3 extends over 16 amino acids. V lost 0 bases to trimming and J lost 0 bases, with 10 bases between them. Germline CDR1 is SGHTA and CDR2 is FQGNSA. The CDR3 nucleotides are TGTGCCAGCAGCTTAGCGGGAATAGCTAGCACAGATACGCAGTATTTT. It specifies CASSLAGIASTDTQYF.

CDR3 coding DNA: TGTGCCTGGAGTGATCACTTATACTCTGGAAACACCATATATTTT. It translates to CAWSDHLYSGNTIYF. The chain couples TRBV30 to TRBJ1-3, with D unclear. The CDR3 sequence is 15 residues long. V lost 1 base and J lost 0, with 10 bases in between. The germline V gene has CDR1 GTSNPN and CDR2 SVGIG (reference sequence).

This chain joins TRBV7-9 and TRBJ2-1; D gene unclear. V was shortened by 3 bases and J by 9 bases, with 18 bases between the two germline ends. CDR3 size: 15 residues. Germline values: CDR1 SEHNR, CDR2 FQNEAQ (reference sequence). The CDR3: CASSFVLGSNFEQFF. Here the CDR3 DNA reads TGTGCCAGCAGCTTCGTGCTGGGCTCTAACTTTGAGCAGTTCTTC.

CDR3 protein: CASSGRRGVGTEAFF. CDR3 in DNA: TGTGCCAGCAGCGGGCGCAGGGGGGTTGGCACTGAAGCTTTCTTT. The chain links TRBV5-8 to TRBJ1-1, with TRBD1 matching 7 bases. The germline CDR1 and CDR2 sequences are SGHTS and YDEGEE. With V trimmed by 4 bases and J by 4 bases, 10 bases remained unmatched. The CDR3 is 15 amino acids.

The V call is TRBV14, the J call TRBJ2-1; possibly TRBD1 for D (7 bases). The CDR3 totals 17 residues. Germline assignment: CDR1 SGHDN and CDR2 FVKESK. Trimming removed 4 bases from V and 0 bases from J, with 16 bases in between. The CDR3 sequence is CASSPLAGQSSYNEQFF. In DNA form, the CDR3 reads TGTGCCAGCAGCCCGCTGGCGGGACAGTCCTCCTACAATGAGCAGTTCTTC.

The rearrangement joins TRBV5-6 to TRBJ1-5, with 7 positions matching TRBD1. CDR3 length equals 16 residues. Trimming at V came to 4 bases and at J to 5 bases, leaving 12 bases not matched to a gene. Germline CDR1 is SGHDT and CDR2 is YYEEEE. CDR3: CASSRLGGARDQPQHF. Here the CDR3 DNA reads TGTGCCAGCAGCCGACTAGGGGGCGCAAGGGATCAGCCCCAGCATTTT.

The V call is TRBV28, the J call TRBJ1-5; D gene ambiguous. There are 14 residues in the CDR3. The V end was cut by 6 bases, the J end by 5 bases, with 14 bases between. From germline, CDR1 is MDHEN and CDR2 SYDVKM. CDR3 coding DNA: TGTGCCAGCAGCTTTTTCGCCGGGGATCAGCCCCAGCATTTT. Amino acid sequence: CASSFFAGDQPQHF.

The chain's CDR3 is CSAEGVGQETQYF. The CDR3, as DNA: TGCAGCGCCGAAGGGGTTGGGCAAGAGACCCAGTACTTC. J is TRBJ2-5 and V is TRBV29-1; maybe TRBD1 (5 bases). Germline CDR1 and CDR2: SQVTM and ANQGSEA. V lost 7 bases and J 2 bases, leaving 14 bases between the germline ends. CDR3 length: 13 amino acids. Combining the CDR3 with reference TRBV29-1 and TRBJ2-5 gives the whole variable domain SAVISQKPSRDICQRGTSLTIQCQVDSQVTMMFWYRQQPGQSLTLIATANQGSEATYESGFVIDKFPISRPNLTFSTLTVSNMSPEDSSIYLCSAEGVGQETQYFGPGTRLLVL.

The chain is built from TRBV19 and TRBJ2-3, with D possibly being TRBD2 (5 bases). The germline V gene has CDR1 LNHDA and CDR2 SQIVND (reference sequence). The V and J ends lost 11 bases and 0 bases respectively, with 18 bases between them. CDR3 length: 15 residues. Written as DNA, the CDR3 is TGTGCCTCCCGCGCCCTCCTAGCCAGCACAGATACGCAGTATTTT. Translation: CASRALLASTDTQYF. Drawing the rest from reference TRBV19 and TRBJ2-3, the complete variable domain is DGGITQSPKYLFRKEGQNVTLSCEQNLNHDAMYWYRQDPGQGLRLIYYSQIVNDFQKGDIAEGYSVSREKKESFPLTVTSAQKNPTAFYLCASRALLASTDTQYFGPGTRLTVL.

The chain carries TRBV14 and TRBJ2-7; tentatively, D is TRBD1 (5 bases). CDR3 length: 15 amino acids. The germline gives CDR1 SGHDN, CDR2 FVKESK. Trimming left V 2 bases short and J 4 bases short, with 15 bases between. The CDR3 DNA reads TGTGCCAGCAGCCAATTGGCAGGGTCATTGTACGAGCAGTACTTC. Protein sequence: CASSQLAGSLYEQYF.